These T cell receptor beta chains were read from a single sample in a study of CD8+CD57+ T cells in acquired aplastic anemia. Using its own MiXCR run on the reads, TCRdb lists one record per CDR3 protein. The sample lists approximately 190,000 distinct CDR3 sequences; just under 50% were seen once. Sequencing was carried out using sorted CD4+, CD8+, or CD8+CD57+ T cells (not recorded which) from PBMCs. The receptors here all came from a human donor with aplastic anemia. The CDR3 runs from the conserved cysteine through the conserved F or W. Fields, in order: CDR3 length, V gene, clone size, J gene, D gene, CDR3 protein, CDR3 DNA. The D gene is left open where the match is weak. Clone size is given for some rows only: seen once, a few or many times, or a class if the clone is expanded.

>14|TRBV15|.|TRBJ2-5|TRBD1
CATSDRQGQETQYF
TGTGCCACCAGCGACAGACAGGGACAAGAGACCCAGTACTTC
>15|TRBV11-2|.|TRBJ2-1|.
CASSLGISRVNEQFF
TGTGCCAGCAGCTTGGGGATCTCCCGGGTCAATGAGCAGTTCTTC
>13|TRBV20-1|.|TRBJ2-7|TRBD2
CSASLVAGYEQYF
TGCAGTGCTAGTTTGGTAGCGGGCTACGAGCAGTACTTC
>15|TRBV2|.|TRBJ2-1|TRBD2
CASSETSGGAGEQFF
TGTGCCAGCAGTGAAACTAGCGGGGGGGCCGGTGAGCAGTTCTTC
>15|TRBV11-1|many|TRBJ2-7|.
CASSSSKTGTEEQYF
TGTGCCAGCAGCTCATCTAAGACAGGTACGGAAGAGCAGTACTTC
>14|TRBV5-5|many|TRBJ1-1|TRBD1
CASSGGQRNTEAFF
TGTGCCAGCAGCGGGGGACAGCGGAACACTGAAGCTTTCTTT
>13|TRBV24-1|.|TRBJ2-5|TRBD1
CATGQGARETQYF
TGTGCCACCGGACAGGGGGCGCGTGAGACCCAGTACTTC
>14|TRBV4-1|many|TRBJ2-7|.
CASSQDSVSYEQYF
TGCGCCAGCAGCCAAGATAGCGTCTCCTACGAGCAGTACTTC
>15|TRBV5-1|.|TRBJ2-5|.
CASSREESVQETQYF
TGCGCCAGCAGCCGAGAAGAGTCAGTTCAAGAGACCCAGTACTTC
>14|TRBV25-1|.|TRBJ2-1|TRBD1
CASSPRDRGNEQFF
TGTGCCAGCAGTCCCCGGGACAGGGGGAATGAGCAGTTCTTC
>14|TRBV3-1|many|TRBJ2-7|TRBD1
CASSRDTQGGEQYF
TGTGCCAGCAGTCGGGACACACAGGGGGGCGAGCAGTACTTC
>13|TRBV25-1|.|TRBJ2-2|.
CASSETRTGELFF
TGTGCCAGCAGTGAGACCCGCACCGGGGAGCTGTTTTTT
>20|TRBV14|.|TRBJ2-1|.
CASSRRGTTMSSSGSYEQFF
TGTGCCAGCAGCCGGAGGGGGACTACAATGAGCAGTTCTGGCTCTTATGAGCAGTTCTTC
>13|TRBV7-8|.|TRBJ1-2|.
CASSVRAGGGYTF
TGTGCCAGCAGCGTTCGGGCCGGAGGGGGCTACACCTTC
>15|TRBV7-9|many|TRBJ2-1|TRBD1
CASSFDRGPYNEQFF
TGTGCCAGCAGCTTCGACAGGGGGCCGTACAATGAGCAGTTCTTC
>15|TRBV4-1|many|TRBJ1-2|.
CASSQEYTPNYGYTF
TGCGCCAGCAGCCAAGAGTACACCCCTAACTATGGCTACACCTTC
>15|TRBV11-1|.|TRBJ2-3|.
CASIRETRRSDTQYF
TGTGCCAGCATCAGGGAGACAAGAAGGTCAGATACGCAGTATTTT
>16|TRBV5-1|many|TRBJ2-5|TRBD2
CASSLAGGILRETQYF
TGCGCCAGCAGCTTAGCGGGAGGGATCCTTAGGGAGACCCAGTACTTC
>11|TRBV25-1|many|TRBJ1-1|.
CASSGGTEAFF
TGTGCCAGCAGTGGTGGCACTGAAGCTTTCTTT
>12|TRBV29-1|few|TRBJ2-7|TRBD1
CSVTGQGYEQYF
TGCAGCGTCACGGGACAGGGCTACGAGCAGTACTTC
>18|TRBV29-1|.|TRBJ2-1|TRBD2
CSARLAGGASPFNSEQFF
TGCAGCGCGCGACTAGCGGGGGGGGCTTCCCCCTTCAATAGTGAGCAGTTCTTC
>15|TRBV15|.|TRBJ2-2|.
CATSSTDREGGELFF
TGTGCCACCAGCTCAACGGACAGGGAGGGCGGGGAGCTGTTTTTT
>14|TRBV9|.|TRBJ2-5|TRBD1
CASSAGQGKETQYF
TGTGCCAGCAGCGCGGGACAGGGGAAAGAGACCCAGTACTTC
>16|TRBV24-1|.|TRBJ2-2|.
CATSDLSGLNTGELFF
TGTGCCACCAGTGATTTATCAGGGCTGAACACCGGGGAGCTGTTTTTT
>11|TRBV24-1|.|TRBJ2-3|.
CATKTADTQYF
TGTGCCACGAAGACGGCAGATACGCAGTATTTT
>15|TRBV4-3|many|TRBJ2-3|TRBD2
CASSVLAGGTDTQYF
TGCGCCAGCAGCGTACTAGCGGGAGGCACAGATACGCAGTATTTT
>12|TRBV7-9|.|TRBJ2-1|.
CASSLKPHEQFF
TGTGCCAGCAGCTTAAAGCCTCACGAGCAGTTCTTC
>17|TRBV11-2|.|TRBJ2-3|TRBD2
CASSLYGTSGRIHTQYF
TGTGCCAGCAGCTTATACGGGACTAGCGGGAGGATCCATACGCAGTATTTT
>15|TRBV7-6|.|TRBJ2-3|TRBD2
CASSLAGGGSDTQYF
TGTGCCAGCAGCTTAGCTGGCGGGGGGTCAGATACGCAGTATTTT
>14|TRBV29-1|.|TRBJ2-7|.
CSVRLVSPQYEQYF
TGCAGCGTTCGACTAGTTTCCCCCCAATACGAGCAGTACTTC
>15|TRBV11-3|many|TRBJ2-7|.
CASSLDSSVSYEQYF
TGTGCCAGCAGCTTAGATTCGAGCGTTTCCTACGAGCAGTACTTC
>15|TRBV7-2|.|TRBJ2-5|TRBD1
CASSSDRALGETQYF
TGTGCCAGCAGTTCTGACAGGGCATTAGGAGAGACCCAGTACTTC
>17|TRBV11-1|few|TRBJ2-3|.
CASSFRGPPSSTDTQYF
TGTGCCAGCAGCTTCAGGGGCCCTCCATCTAGCACAGATACGCAGTATTTT
>14|TRBV25-1|.|TRBJ2-5|.
CASSEGDLGETQYF
TGTGCCAGCAGTGAGGGGGACCTGGGAGAGACCCAGTACTTC
>13|TRBV7-7|many|TRBJ2-5|.
CASSARVQETQYF
TGTGCTAGCAGCGCGCGGGTTCAAGAGACCCAGTACTTC
>14|TRBV10-1|.|TRBJ2-2|.
CAASGAPNTGELFF
TGCGCCGCGTCCGGGGCACCGAACACCGGGGAGCTGTTCTTT
>14|TRBV7-9|many|TRBJ2-2|TRBD1
CASSFTGVSGELFF
TGTGCCAGCAGCTTCACAGGGGTTTCCGGGGAGCTGTTTTTT
>15|TRBV19|few|TRBJ1-1|.
CASSKAGAANTEAFF
TGTGCCAGTAGTAAGGCGGGGGCGGCGAACACTGAAGCTTTCTTT
>15|TRBV20-1|.|TRBJ2-5|.
CSARGGTVGQETQYF
TGCAGTGCTCGTGGGGGGACAGTGGGCCAAGAGACCCAGTACTTC
>16|TRBV7-8|many|TRBJ2-7|TRBD2
CASSIYGLAGAREQYF
TGTGCCAGCAGCATCTACGGACTAGCGGGAGCGAGAGAGCAGTACTTC
>14|TRBV7-8|once|TRBJ2-7|TRBD1
CASSRGQGAREQYF
TGTGCCAGCAGCCGCGGACAGGGGGCAAGAGAGCAGTACTTC